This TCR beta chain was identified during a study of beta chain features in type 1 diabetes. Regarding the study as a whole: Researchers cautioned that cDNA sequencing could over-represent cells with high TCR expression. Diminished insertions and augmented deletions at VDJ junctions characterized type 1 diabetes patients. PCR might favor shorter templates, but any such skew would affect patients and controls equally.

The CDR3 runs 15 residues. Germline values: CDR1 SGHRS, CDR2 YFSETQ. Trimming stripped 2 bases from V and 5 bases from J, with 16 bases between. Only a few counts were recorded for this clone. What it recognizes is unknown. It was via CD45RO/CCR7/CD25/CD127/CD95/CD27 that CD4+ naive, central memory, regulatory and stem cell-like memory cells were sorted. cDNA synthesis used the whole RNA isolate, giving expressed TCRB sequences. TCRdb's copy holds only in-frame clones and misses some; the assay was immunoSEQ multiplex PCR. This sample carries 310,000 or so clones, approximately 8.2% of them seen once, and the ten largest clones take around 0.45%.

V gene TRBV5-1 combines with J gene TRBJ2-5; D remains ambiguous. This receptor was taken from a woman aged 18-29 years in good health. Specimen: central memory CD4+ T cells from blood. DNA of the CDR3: TGCGCCAGCAGCTTCCGTACCGGAGTTTTGGAGACCCAGTACTTC. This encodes CASSFRTGVLETQYF.